This is a list of T cell receptor beta chains from one sample in a study of blood T cell repertoires in COVID-19. Produced via immunoSEQ multiplex PCR; TCRdb's table is partial and in-frame only. Counted here are 190,000 or so clones, more than 85% occurring once; the ten biggest clones make up 2.5% to 3.5%. Input material: peripheral blood. All receptors derive from a man aged 40-49 years with active or convalescent COVID-19. The CDR3 runs from the conserved cysteine through the conserved F or W. A D gene is named only where the DNA matches it firmly. Part of the rows lack a size; the others show once, few, many or a class for expanded clones.

size,V,J,D,length,CDR3,DNA
few,TRBV7-9,TRBJ2-7,-,13,CASSPKVSDEQYF,TGTGCCAGCAGCCCGAAGGTCAGCGACGAGCAGTACTTC
-,TRBV6-4,TRBJ2-2,-,14,CARLWGANTGELFF,TGTGCCAGGTTATGGGGGGCGAACACCGGGGAGCTGTTTTTT
-,TRBV6-6,TRBJ1-5,-,13,CASSYPGNQPQHF,TGTGCCAGCAGTTACCCGGGGAATCAGCCCCAGCATTTT
-,TRBV12-3/TRBV12-4,TRBJ2-7,-,13,CASSFQGTYEQYF,TGTGCCAGCAGTTTCCAGGGCACCTACGAGCAGTACTTC
-,TRBV28,TRBJ1-2,TRBD1,15,CASSLSGQGLYGYTF,TGTGCCAGCAGTTTATCGGGACAGGGGCTCTATGGCTACACCTTC
-,TRBV4-3,TRBJ1-2,-,16,CASSQANTGSNYGYTF,TGCGCCAGCAGCCAAGCTAACACCGGGAGTAACTATGGCTACACCTTC
-,TRBV30,TRBJ1-6,-,11,CARRQNSPLHF,TGTGCCCGCAGACAGAATTCACCCCTCCACTTT
-,TRBV18,TRBJ1-5,-,13,CASSPESNQPQHF,TGTGCCAGCTCACCGGAGAGCAATCAGCCCCAGCATTTT
-,TRBV3-1/TRBV3-2,TRBJ1-3,-,14,CASSKYRTGNTIYF,TGTGCCAGCAGCAAATACAGGACTGGAAACACCATATATTTT
-,TRBV7-9,TRBJ1-2,TRBD1,14,CASSDGTGPYGYTF,TGTGCCAGCAGCGACGGGACAGGGCCCTATGGCTACACCTTC
-,TRBV5-5,TRBJ1-2,-,13,CASGGALDYGYTF,TGTGCCTCCGGGGGGGCGTTGGACTATGGCTACACCTTC
-,TRBV14,TRBJ2-7,-,16,CASSQDSTDSTGEQYF,TGTGCCAGCAGCCAAGATTCCACGGACAGTACGGGTGAGCAGTACTTC
-,TRBV4-2,TRBJ1-6,-,13,CASSQGLFSPLHF,TGTGCCAGCAGCCAGGGACTGTTTTCACCCCTCCACTTT
-,TRBV7-2,TRBJ1-2,-,15,CASSYASREDYGYTF,TGTGCCAGCAGCTATGCTTCCAGGGAGGACTATGGCTACACCTTC
-,TRBV5-1,TRBJ2-1,TRBD2,17,CASSPSPGAGGANEQFF,TGCGCCAGCAGCCCGTCACCCGGAGCGGGGGGCGCGAATGAGCAGTTCTTC
-,TRBV3-1/TRBV3-2,TRBJ2-5,-,13,CASSFQEEKTQYF,TGTGCCAGCAGCTTCCAGGAAGAAAAGACCCAGTACTTC
-,TRBV19,TRBJ2-2,TRBD1,15,CASSTWDRGRGELFF,TGTGCCAGTAGTACCTGGGACAGGGGAAGAGGGGAGCTGTTTTTT
-,TRBV20-1,TRBJ2-3,-,13,CSASAPGTDTQYF,TGCAGTGCCAGTGCCCCAGGGACAGATACGCAGTATTTT
-,TRBV6-5,TRBJ2-7,TRBD1,14,CASSTRQGANEQYF,TGTGCCAGCAGCACCCGTCAGGGGGCGAACGAGCAGTACTTC
-,TRBV7-8,TRBJ1-6,-,16,CASSLAPTAVMSPLHF,TGTGCCAGCAGCTTAGCCCCGACGGCGGTAATGTCACCCCTCCACTTT
-,TRBV20-1,TRBJ1-2,-,11,CSASPVRGYTF,TGCAGTGCTAGCCCCGTGCGCGGCTACACCTTC
-,TRBV18,TRBJ1-2,-,14,CASSVGAPNYGYTF,TGTGCCAGCTCAGTGGGGGCCCCTAACTATGGCTACACCTTC
once,TRBV19,TRBJ2-4,-,15,CASSISASRGNIQYF,TGTGCCAGTAGTATATCGGCGTCTAGGGGAAACATTCAGTACTTC
-,TRBV7-2,TRBJ2-1,TRBD2,15,CASSLELAVYNEQFF,TGTGCCAGCAGCTTAGAACTAGCGGTCTACAATGAGCAGTTCTTC
once,TRBV9,TRBJ1-4,-,16,CASSPRPEAYNEKLFF,TGTGCCAGCAGCCCTCGGCCCGAGGCCTATAATGAAAAACTGTTTTTT
-,TRBV19,TRBJ2-3,TRBD2,15,CASSTSGGQTDTQYF,TGTGCCAGTAGTACTTCGGGGGGGCAGACAGATACGCAGTATTTT